The 8 T cell receptor beta chains below come from one sample, sequenced in a study of T cell responses to AZD1222 COVID-19 vaccine. Assay used: immunoSEQ multiplex PCR; TCRdb lists only in-frame clones, some missing. The sample comprises approximately 91,000 clones, about 88% of which are singletons, and 10% to 15% rests with the top ten. The sequenced sample was peripheral blood, obtained on day 0 of AZD1222 vaccination. The receptors here all came from an adult in good health.

V is TRBV5-6 and J is TRBJ2-3; D not resolved. Germline V CDR1 and CDR2: SGHDT, YYEEEE. Trimming took 7 bases from V and 1 from J, leaving 10 bases between them. The CDR3 sequence is 13 residues long. The chain's CDR3 is CASAGIRTDTQYF. CDR3 nucleotides: TGTGCCAGCGCAGGTATCCGCACAGATACGCAGTATTTT.

The V call is TRBV9, the J call TRBJ2-2, with 7 bases identical to TRBD2. This CDR3 has 16 residues. Germline V gene sequence: CDR1 SGDLS, CDR2 YYNGEE. V trimming: 0 bases; J trimming: 1 base; junction bases outside the gene matches: 3. The DNA for the CDR3 is TGTGCCAGCAGCGTAGGCGGCGGGGGGAACACCGGGGAGCTGTTTTTT. It is translated as CASSVGGGGNTGELFF.

The chain recombines TRBV5-1 with TRBJ1-4; D remains unclear. Germline values: CDR1 SGHRS, CDR2 YFSETQ. This CDR3 has 14 residues. V lost 3 bases, J lost 6 bases, and 12 bases lay in between. CDR3 bases: TGCGCCAGCAGCTCCGGACCCCCCGATGAAAAACTGTTTTTT. This gives the protein CASSSGPPDEKLFF.

This clone was observed once. The chain combines TRBV5-1 with TRBJ1-2; D is undetermined. The CDR3 contains 14 residues. Germline V lookup: CDR1 SGHRS, CDR2 YFSETQ. Between the trimmed V and J ends, which lost 4 bases and 0 bases, there was a span of 10 bases. In DNA form, the CDR3 reads TGCGCCAGCAGCCCGTCGGGGACTAACTATGGCTACACCTTC. Its protein is CASSPSGTNYGYTF.

The chain employs TRBV6-5 and TRBJ2-1; 8 positions match TRBD1. The J segment lost 6 bases and the V segment lost 10 bases, leaving 11 bases of the junction unmatched. Germline-derived CDR1 and CDR2 are MNHEY and SVGAGI. This CDR3 has 14 residues. In nucleotides, the CDR3 is TGTGCCACTAGGACAGGGAATTTAGTCAATGAGCAGTTCTTC. Protein sequence: CATRTGNLVNEQFF.

The V and J genes are TRBV7-3 and TRBJ2-1; tentative D call: TRBD1 (6 bases). This CDR3 is built from 15 residues. V was cut by 5 bases and J by 6 bases, with 17 bases left in between. Germline V gives CDR1 SGHTA, CDR2 FQGTGA. The CDR3 nucleotides read TGTGCCAGCAGCCCCTCACCGCTACAGGGCAATGAGCAGTTCTTC. Translated, it gives CASSPSPLQGNEQFF.

This clone occurred once. J is TRBJ2-1 and V is TRBV29-1; D might be TRBD2 (6 bases). The CDR3 has 13 residues. Trimming removed 7 bases at V and 8 bases at J, with 18 bases between. Germline V CDR1 and CDR2: SQVTM, ANQGSEA. This CDR3 is CSAERVGGDEQFF. The CDR3, as DNA: TGCAGCGCCGAGAGGGTTGGCGGGGATGAGCAGTTCTTC.

The chain carries TRBV7-9 and TRBJ1-1, with unresolved D. Trimming stripped 2 bases from V and 1 base from J, with 5 bases between. This CDR3 contains 13 residues. The germline V gene encodes CDR1 SEHNR and CDR2 FQNEAQ (reference sequence). The DNA for the CDR3 is TGTGCCAGCAGCTTATATCAGAACACTGAAGCTTTCTTT. The encoded protein is CASSLYQNTEAFF.